The 5 T cell receptor beta chains given below trace back to one sample, sequenced in a study of blood T cells in healthy people across ages. A J-beta primer mix and a sample-barcoded 5' primer were used in a second PCR of roughly 7 to 12 cycles. TCRdb recomputed calls from the 5' RACE reads with MiXCR, one row per CDR3 protein. The profile shows about 570,000 distinct CDR3 sequences, 25% to 30% of them singletons. The sequencing sample was made of blood. The source is a woman in her sixties or seventies in good health.

The V call is TRBV20-1, the J call TRBJ2-3, with TRBD2 as a possible D gene (6 bases). V shed 5 bases and J shed 3 bases, with 18 bases lying between them. The CDR3 loop spans 15 amino acids. Germline V CDR1 and CDR2: DFQATT, SNEGSKA (reference sequence). The CDR3 loop reads CSAERIGLKTDTQYF. The DNA for the CDR3 is TGCAGTGCTGAAAGGATCGGACTAAAAACAGATACGCAGTATTTT.

This clonotype was picked up a small number of times. CDR3 sequence reads: CASSWGTTEETQYF. CDR3 in DNA: TGCGCCAGCAGTTGGGGGACTACCGAAGAGACCCAGTACTTC. The chain recombines TRBV5-1 with TRBJ2-5, with TRBD2 matching 7 bases. Germline V gives CDR1 SGHRS, CDR2 YFSETQ. V lost 5 bases and J lost 3; bases outside the gene matches: 7. The CDR3 spans 14 residues.

The gene calls are TRBV14 and TRBJ2-7; D is undetermined. The germline V and J ends were trimmed by 0 bases and 7 bases, with 10 bases remaining between them. Looked up from germline, CDR1 is SGHDN and CDR2 is FVKESK. The CDR3 has 13 residues. The CDR3 sequence is CASSQDVGLEQYF. The CDR3 DNA sequence: TGTGCCAGCAGCCAAGACGTAGGGCTGGAGCAGTACTTC.

This clonotype turned up a few times. The V gene is TRBV5-1, the J gene TRBJ2-5; 7 nucleotides line up with TRBD1. With V trimmed by 2 bases and J by 4 bases, 5 bases remained unmatched. Germline values: CDR1 SGHRS, CDR2 YFSETQ. This CDR3 comprises 14 residues. Here the CDR3 reads CASSLQGSTETQYF. In nucleotides, the CDR3 is TGCGCCAGCAGCTTACAGGGGTCCACAGAGACCCAGTACTTC.

The rearrangement joins TRBV7-8 to TRBJ2-1; TRBD2 aligns across 10 bases. Matching the DNA end better, TRBJ2-5 makes the J call doubtful. The germline V gene encodes CDR1 SGHVS and CDR2 FQNEAQ. CDR3 size: 15 residues. The CDR3 region has the DNA TGTGCCAGCAGCTCGAAGCGGGGGGGTCAGGAGACCCAGTACTTC. It yields the protein CASSSKRGGQETQYF.